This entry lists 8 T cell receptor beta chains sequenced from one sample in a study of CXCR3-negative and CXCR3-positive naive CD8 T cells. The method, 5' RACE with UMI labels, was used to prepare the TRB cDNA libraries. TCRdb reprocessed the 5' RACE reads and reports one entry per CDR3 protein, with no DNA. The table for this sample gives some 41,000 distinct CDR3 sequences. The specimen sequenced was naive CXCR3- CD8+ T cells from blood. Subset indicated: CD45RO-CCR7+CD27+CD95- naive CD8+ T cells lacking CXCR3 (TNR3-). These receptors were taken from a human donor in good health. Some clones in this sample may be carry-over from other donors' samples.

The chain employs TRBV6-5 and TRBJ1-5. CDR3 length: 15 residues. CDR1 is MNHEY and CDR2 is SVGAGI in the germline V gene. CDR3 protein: CASSKSSYSNQPQHF.

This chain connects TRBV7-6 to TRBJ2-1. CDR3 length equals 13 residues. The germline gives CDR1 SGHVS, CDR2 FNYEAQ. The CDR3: CASSFAVYNEQFF.

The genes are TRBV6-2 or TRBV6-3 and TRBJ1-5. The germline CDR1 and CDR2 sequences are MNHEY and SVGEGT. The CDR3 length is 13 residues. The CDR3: CASSYGGHQPQHF.

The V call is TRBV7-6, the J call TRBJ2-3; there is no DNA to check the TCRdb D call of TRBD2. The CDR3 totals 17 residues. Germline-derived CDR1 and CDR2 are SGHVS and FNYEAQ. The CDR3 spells CASSRGLAGGSADTQYF.

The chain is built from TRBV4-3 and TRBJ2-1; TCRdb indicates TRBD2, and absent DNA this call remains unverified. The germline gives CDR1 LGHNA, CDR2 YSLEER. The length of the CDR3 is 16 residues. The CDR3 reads CASSQEWSSGATEQFF.

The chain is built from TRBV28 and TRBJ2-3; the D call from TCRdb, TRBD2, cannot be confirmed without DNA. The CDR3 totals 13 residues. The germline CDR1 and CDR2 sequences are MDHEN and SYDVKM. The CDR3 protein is CASSSSGTDTQYF.

The CDR3 sequence: CASSEVGGNNSPLHF. The V gene is TRBV6-1, the J gene TRBJ1-6; the D call of TRBD1 rests on TCRdb alone, since no DNA is present to check it. Germline V gene lookup returns CDR1 MNHNS and CDR2 SASEGT. The CDR3 spans 15 residues.

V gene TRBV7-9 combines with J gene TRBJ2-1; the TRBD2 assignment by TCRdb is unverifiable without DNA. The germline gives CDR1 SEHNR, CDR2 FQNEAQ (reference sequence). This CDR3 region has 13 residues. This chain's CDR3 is CASSWEWRDEQFF.